A single sample is the source of the 19 T cell receptor beta chains below, sequenced in a study of T cell repertoires in cytomegalovirus infection. For these receptors, no antigen is known. MiXCR, applied by TCRdb to the reads, yields one record per CDR3 protein. The data contain 700,000 to 950,000 distinct CDR3 sequences, 30% to 35% of them singletons. This sample comprised cultured CD8+ T cells from PBMCs, obtained from culture after CMV antigen stimulation. Source of these receptors: a human donor in good health (CMV status not recorded). Some clones in this sample may be carry-over from other donors' samples.

The CDR3 sequence is CAIKDPVNGGETQYF. The CDR3 DNA reads TGTGCCATCAAAGATCCGGTTAACGGAGGAGAGACCCAGTACTTC. The chain couples TRBV10-3 to TRBJ2-5; tentative D call: TRBD2 (5 bases). V lost 7 bases and J 4 bases, leaving 19 bases between the germline ends. Germline CDR1 reads ENHRY; CDR2 reads SYGVKD. The CDR3 length is 15 residues.

This chain links TRBV29-1 with TRBJ1-5, with a possible D match to TRBD1 (6 bases). The germline gives CDR1 SQVTM, CDR2 ANQGSEA. V was pared by 2 bases and J by 5 bases, with 22 bases between. The length of the CDR3 is 17 residues. The CDR3 DNA is TGCAGCGTTGAAAGCCCTTGTTACGGGGGGGCGGATCAGCCCCAGCATTTT. Translating gives CSVESPCYGGADQPQHF.

The chain is built from TRBV24-1 and TRBJ1-1; no clear D gene. V gave up 3 bases and J gave up 7 bases, with 11 bases separating them. CDR3 length: 13 amino acids. Germline values: CDR1 KGHDR, CDR2 SFDVKD. CDR3 sequence reads: CATSDGAGNEAFF. CDR3 in DNA: TGTGCCACCAGTGATGGCGCGGGAAATGAAGCTTTCTTT.

The genes are TRBV2 and TRBJ1-2; TRBD1 might be the D (5 bases). This CDR3 contains 14 residues. V dropped 7 bases and J dropped 0 bases, with 12 bases sitting between them. Germline V gives CDR1 SNHLY, CDR2 FYNNEI. The CDR3 nucleotides read TGTGCCAGCAATGGGGACGGTCCTAACTATGGCTACACCTTC. It translates to CASNGDGPNYGYTF.

This clonotype was counted ten times or more. The V gene is TRBV7-9, the J gene TRBJ2-7; D may be TRBD1 or TRBD2 (6 bases each). The CDR3 has 15 residues. Germline V gene sequence: CDR1 SEHNR, CDR2 FQNEAQ (reference sequence). The germline V and J ends were trimmed by 1 base and 2 bases, with 12 bases remaining between them. The CDR3 here is CASSLEKGGTYEQYV. For the CDR3, the DNA is TGTGCCAGCAGCTTAGAGAAAGGGGGGACCTACGAGCAGTACGTC.

The table lists this clonotype with a count of one. Germline and junction disagree at one end, which may indicate a read error. CDR3 in DNA: TGTGCCATCAGTGACCCGGGCGTTCAGTCTTTT. This sequence encodes CAISDPGVQSF. The chain combines TRBV10-3 with TRBJ1-3; D remains ambiguous. Germline V CDR1 and CDR2: ENHRY, SYGVKD. The length of the CDR3 is 11 residues.

The table lists this clonotype with a count of one. The DNA of the CDR3 is TGTGCCAGCAGAGGAGGGCTATACGAGCAGTACGTC. It is translated as CASRGGLYEQYV. This chain links TRBV27 with TRBJ2-7, with D possibly matching TRBD2 (6 bases). The CDR3 length is 12 residues. V lost 6 bases to trimming and J lost 4 bases, with 10 bases between them. From germline, CDR1 is MNHEY and CDR2 SMNVEV (reference sequence).

The chain uses TRBV29-1 and TRBJ2-2; D may match TRBD1 or TRBD2 (7 bases each). The CDR3 totals 13 residues. Germline V CDR1 and CDR2: SQVTM, ANQGSEA. Trimming stripped 2 bases from V and 6 bases from J, with 10 bases between. The CDR3 DNA reads as TGCAGCGTTGAATCAGGGGGGGCCGGGGAGCTGTTTTTT. Its protein is CSVESGGAGELFF.

This clonotype was observed a few times. The gene calls are TRBV4-1 and TRBJ1-2; 7 bases are a match to TRBD1. The germline V gene has CDR1 MGHRA and CDR2 YSYEKL. V dropped 0 bases and J dropped 3; count of bases not matched to a gene: 4. This CDR3 has 15 amino acids. As DNA, the CDR3 is TGCGCCAGCAGCCAAGATACAGGGGATTACTATGGCTACACCTTC. Translating it yields CASSQDTGDYYGYTF.

The V call is TRBV2, the J call TRBJ2-7; D is undetermined. The CDR3 spans 14 residues. Between the trimmed V and J ends, which lost 2 bases and 0 bases, there was a span of 8 bases. In germline, CDR1 is SNHLY, CDR2 FYNNEI. CDR3 in amino acids: CASSELGFSYEQYF. In DNA, the CDR3 is TGTGCCAGCAGTGAATTGGGGTTCTCCTACGAGCAGTACTTC. Filled out from reference TRBV2 and TRBJ2-7, the complete variable domain reads EPEVTQTPSHQVTQMGQEVILRCVPISNHLYFYWYRQILGQKVEFLVSFYNNEISEKSEIFDDQFSVERPDGSNFTLKIRSTKLEDSAMYFCASSELGFSYEQYFGPGTRLTVT.

This chain joins TRBV6-6 and TRBJ1-3, with D uncertain. Germline V gives CDR1 MNHNY, CDR2 SVGAGI (reference sequence). Trimming cost V 0 bases and J 0 bases, with 6 bases left between them. The CDR3 spans 15 residues. CDR3 sequence: CASSYSDGSGNTIYF. The CDR3 DNA is TGTGCCAGCAGTTACTCGGACGGCTCTGGAAACACCATATATTTT.

V and J are TRBV10-3 and TRBJ2-5; 9 bases are shared with TRBD2. There are 14 residues in the CDR3. The germline CDR1 and CDR2 sequences are ENHRY and SYGVKD. The J segment lost 0 bases and the V segment lost 7 bases, leaving 3 bases of the junction unmatched. The CDR3 here is CAIKSSGDQETQYF. The CDR3 DNA is TGTGCCATCAAGTCTAGCGGGGACCAAGAGACCCAGTACTTC.

This clonotype was observed many times. The J gene is TRBJ2-1, the V gene TRBV7-6; D is possibly TRBD1 or TRBD2 (5 bases each). The CDR3 is made up of 16 amino acids. Germline V gene lookup returns CDR1 SGHVS and CDR2 FNYEAQ. V gave up 3 bases and J gave up 5 bases, with 17 bases separating them. CDR3 loop: CASSLAYGGDNNEQFF. DNA for the CDR3: TGTGCCAGCAGCTTGGCTTATGGGGGAGATAACAATGAGCAGTTCTTC.

The genes are TRBV7-9 and TRBJ2-1; weak D call: TRBD1 (6 bases). Germline CDR1 reads SEHNR; CDR2 reads FQNEAQ (reference sequence). V was pared by 5 bases and J by 8 bases, with 16 bases between. This CDR3 has 14 amino acids. DNA for the CDR3: TGTGCCAGCAGCGGGGGCCTCTTACAGGATGAGCAGTTCTTC. It specifies CASSGGLLQDEQFF.

This clonotype was seen more than once but under ten times. The chain joins TRBV2 to TRBJ2-2; D might be TRBD1 (6 bases). CDR3 length: 15 amino acids. Looked up from germline, CDR1 is SNHLY and CDR2 is FYNNEI. The V end lost 5 bases, the J end lost 6 bases, and 16 bases lay between the germline ends. CDR3 DNA: TGTGCCAGCAGTCCCGGGACAATTAACTCCGGGGAGCTGTTTTTT. Its protein product is CASSPGTINSGELFF.

This chain connects TRBV24-1 to TRBJ2-5; 7 nucleotides match TRBD1. The CDR3 is 15 residues long. J gave up 7 bases and V 3 bases, and 10 bases lay outside the gene matches. The V gene's germline CDR1 is KGHDR and CDR2 SFDVKD. The CDR3 DNA is TGTGCCACCAGTGATCTGGAAGACAGGGCCGTGACCCAGTACTTC. Encoded protein: CATSDLEDRAVTQYF.

The rearrangement links TRBV4-2 to TRBJ2-3; 8 bases fit TRBD2. Germline V gene data show CDR1 as LGHNA and CDR2 as YNFKEQ. CDR3 length: 17 residues. J was trimmed by 5 bases and V by 3 bases; bases with no gene match: 13. The CDR3 spells CASSHSGGGGPLDTQYF. CDR3 DNA sequence: TGTGCCAGCAGCCACTCAGGCGGCGGGGGGCCTTTAGATACGCAGTATTTT.

This clonotype has a handful of counts. This chain joins TRBV20-1 and TRBJ2-7; D is uncertain. From germline, CDR1 is DFQATT and CDR2 SNEGSKA (reference sequence). CDR3 size: 15 residues. Trimming pared 4 bases from V and 2 bases from J, leaving 18 bases between. CDR3 nucleotide sequence: TGCAGTGCTAAAAGCTTTAGGTCTGCTACCTACGAGCAGTACTTC. Translating gives CSAKSFRSATYEQYF.

The chain links TRBV7-9 to TRBJ2-7, with no clear D. The germline gives CDR1 SEHNR, CDR2 FQNEAQ (reference sequence). The length of the CDR3 is 15 residues. V was cut by 1 base and J by 0 bases, with 10 bases left in between. The CDR3 DNA is TGTGCCAGCAGCTTAGGTGGAAAGAGCTCCTACGAGCAGTACTTC. This codes for CASSLGGKSSYEQYF.